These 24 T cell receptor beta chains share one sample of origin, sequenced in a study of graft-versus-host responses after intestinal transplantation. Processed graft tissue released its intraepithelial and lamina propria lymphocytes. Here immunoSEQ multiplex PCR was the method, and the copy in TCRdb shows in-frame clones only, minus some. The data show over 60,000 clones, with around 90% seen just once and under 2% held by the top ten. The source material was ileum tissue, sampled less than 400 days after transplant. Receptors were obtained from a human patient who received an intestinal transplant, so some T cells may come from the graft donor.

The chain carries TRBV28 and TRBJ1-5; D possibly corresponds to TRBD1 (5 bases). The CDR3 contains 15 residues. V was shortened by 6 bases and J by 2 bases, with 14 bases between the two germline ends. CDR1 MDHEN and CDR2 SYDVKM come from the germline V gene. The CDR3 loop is CASSPSNRRNQPQHF. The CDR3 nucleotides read TGTGCCAGCAGCCCCTCGAACAGGCGCAATCAGCCCCAGCATTTT.

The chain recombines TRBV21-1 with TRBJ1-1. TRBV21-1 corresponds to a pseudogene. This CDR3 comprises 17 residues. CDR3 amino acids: CASSSGESGERNTEAFF. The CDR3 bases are TGTGCCAGCAGCTCGGGCGAGTCGGGGGAAAGGAACACTGAAGCTTTCTTT.

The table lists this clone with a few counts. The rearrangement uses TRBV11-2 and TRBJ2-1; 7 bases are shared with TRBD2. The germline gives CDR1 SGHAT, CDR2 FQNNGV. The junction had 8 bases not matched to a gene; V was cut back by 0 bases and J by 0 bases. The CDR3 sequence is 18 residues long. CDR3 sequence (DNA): TGTGCCAGCAGCTTAGATGCCTCTAGCGGAACCTCCTACAATGAGCAGTTCTTC. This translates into CASSLDASSGTSYNEQFF.

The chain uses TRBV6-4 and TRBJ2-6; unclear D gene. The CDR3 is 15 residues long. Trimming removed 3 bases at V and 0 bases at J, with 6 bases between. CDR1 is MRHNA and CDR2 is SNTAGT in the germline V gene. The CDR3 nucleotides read TGTGCCAGCAGTGAGGATGGCTCTGGGGCCAACGTCCTGACTTTC. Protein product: CASSEDGSGANVLTF.

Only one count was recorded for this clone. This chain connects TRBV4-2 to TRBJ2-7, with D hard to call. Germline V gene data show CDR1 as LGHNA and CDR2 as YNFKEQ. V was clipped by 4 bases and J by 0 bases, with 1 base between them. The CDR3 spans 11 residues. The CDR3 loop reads CASSPSYEQYF. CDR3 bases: TGTGCCAGCAGCCCCTCCTACGAGCAGTACTTC.

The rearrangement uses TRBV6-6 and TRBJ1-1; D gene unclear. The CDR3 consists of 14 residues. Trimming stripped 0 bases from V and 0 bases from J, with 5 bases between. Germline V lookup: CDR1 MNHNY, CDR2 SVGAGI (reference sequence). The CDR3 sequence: CASSYSNLNTEAFF. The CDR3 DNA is TGTGCCAGCAGTTACTCGAACCTGAACACTGAAGCTTTCTTT.

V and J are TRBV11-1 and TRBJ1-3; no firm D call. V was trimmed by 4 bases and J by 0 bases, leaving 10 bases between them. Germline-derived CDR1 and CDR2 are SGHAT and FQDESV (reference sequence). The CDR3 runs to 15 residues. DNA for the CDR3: TGTGCCAGCAGCTCCACGACGCGCTCTGGAAACACCATATATTTT. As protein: CASSSTTRSGNTIYF. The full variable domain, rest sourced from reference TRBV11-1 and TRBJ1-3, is EAEVAQSPRYKITEKSQAVAFWCDPISGHATLYWYRQILGQGPELLVQFQDESVVDDSQLPKDRFSAERLKGVDSTLKIQPAELGDSAMYLCASSSTTRSGNTIYFGEGSWLTVV.

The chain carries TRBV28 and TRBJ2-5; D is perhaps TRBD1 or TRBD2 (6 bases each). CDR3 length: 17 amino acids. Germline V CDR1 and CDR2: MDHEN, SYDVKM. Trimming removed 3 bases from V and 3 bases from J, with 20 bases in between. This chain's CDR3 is CASSFGGPGLVKETQYF. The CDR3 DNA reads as TGTGCCAGCAGTTTCGGGGGCCCGGGCCTGGTCAAAGAGACCCAGTACTTC.

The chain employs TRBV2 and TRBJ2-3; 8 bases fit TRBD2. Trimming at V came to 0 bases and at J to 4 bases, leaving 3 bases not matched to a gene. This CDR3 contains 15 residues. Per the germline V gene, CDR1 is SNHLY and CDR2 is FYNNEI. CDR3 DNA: TGTGCCAGCAGTGAAGCAGCGGGAGCCTCAGATACGCAGTATTTT. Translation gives CASSEAAGASDTQYF.

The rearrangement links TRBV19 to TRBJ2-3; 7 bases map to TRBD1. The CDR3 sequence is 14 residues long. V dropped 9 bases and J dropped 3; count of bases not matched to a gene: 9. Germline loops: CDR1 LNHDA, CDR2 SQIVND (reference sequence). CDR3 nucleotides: TGTGCCAGATGGGACAGCATGGGGACAGATACGCAGTATTTT. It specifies CARWDSMGTDTQYF.

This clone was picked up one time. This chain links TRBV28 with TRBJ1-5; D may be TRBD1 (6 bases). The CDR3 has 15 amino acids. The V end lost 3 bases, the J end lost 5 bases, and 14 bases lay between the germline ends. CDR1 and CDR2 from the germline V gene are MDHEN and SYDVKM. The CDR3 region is CASSLRGRVDQPQHF. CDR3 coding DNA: TGTGCCAGCAGTTTGAGGGGGAGAGTAGATCAGCCCCAGCATTTT.

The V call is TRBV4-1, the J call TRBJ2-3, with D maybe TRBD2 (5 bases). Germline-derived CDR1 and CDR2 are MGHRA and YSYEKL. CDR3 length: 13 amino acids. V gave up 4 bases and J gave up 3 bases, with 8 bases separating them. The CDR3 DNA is TGCGCCAGCAGCCTCGCGGGTACAGATACGCAGTATTTT. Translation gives CASSLAGTDTQYF.

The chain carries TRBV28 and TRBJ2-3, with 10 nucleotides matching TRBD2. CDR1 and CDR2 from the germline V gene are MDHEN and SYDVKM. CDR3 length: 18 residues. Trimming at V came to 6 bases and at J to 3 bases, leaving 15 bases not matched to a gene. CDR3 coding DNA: TGTGCCAGCAGCACGGACGGCCCTAGCGGGAGTCTTACAGATACGCAGTATTTT. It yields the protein CASSTDGPSGSLTDTQYF.

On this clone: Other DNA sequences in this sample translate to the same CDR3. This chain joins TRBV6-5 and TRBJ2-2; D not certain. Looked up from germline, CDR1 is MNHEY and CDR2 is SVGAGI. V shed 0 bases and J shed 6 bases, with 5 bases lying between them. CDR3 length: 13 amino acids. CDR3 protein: CASSYSLAGELFF. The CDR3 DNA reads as TGTGCCAGCAGTTACTCGTTAGCCGGGGAGCTGTTTTTT.

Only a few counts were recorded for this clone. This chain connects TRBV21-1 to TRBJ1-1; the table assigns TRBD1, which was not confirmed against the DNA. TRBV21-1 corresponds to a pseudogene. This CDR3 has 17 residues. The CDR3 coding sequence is TGTGCCAGCAGCAAAGGTGGGGACACCCCTGCGGACACTGAAGCTTTCTTT. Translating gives CASSKGGDTPADTEAFF.

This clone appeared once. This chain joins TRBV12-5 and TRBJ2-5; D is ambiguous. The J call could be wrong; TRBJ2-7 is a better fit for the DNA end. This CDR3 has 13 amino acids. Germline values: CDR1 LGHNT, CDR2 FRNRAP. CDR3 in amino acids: CASGSSRDYEQYF. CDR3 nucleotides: TGTGCTAGTGGTTCTTCTCGTGACTACGAGCAGTACTTC.

The CDR3 protein is CASSLGGGWNQPQHF. As DNA, the CDR3 is TGTGCCAGCAGCCTGGGAGGGGGCTGGAATCAGCCCCAGCATTTT. The V call is TRBV13, the J call TRBJ1-5, with TRBD1 matching 7 bases. This CDR3 contains 15 residues. The V and J ends lost 5 bases and 4 bases, in that order; junction bases with no gene match: 8. CDR1 is PRHDT, CDR2 FYEKMQ, per germline (reference sequence).

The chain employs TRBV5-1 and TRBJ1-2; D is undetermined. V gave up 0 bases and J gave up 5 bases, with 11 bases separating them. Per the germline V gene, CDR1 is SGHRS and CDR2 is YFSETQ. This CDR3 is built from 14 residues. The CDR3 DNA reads TGCGCCAGCAGCTTGGATTCGGGGAGGTATGGCTACACCTTC. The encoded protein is CASSLDSGRYGYTF. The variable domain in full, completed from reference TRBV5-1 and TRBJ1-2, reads KAGVTQTPRYLIKTRGQQVTLSCSPISGHRSVSWYQQTPGQGLQFLFEYFSETQRNKGNFPGRFSGRQFSNSRSEMNVSTLELGDSALYLCASSLDSGRYGYTFGSGTRLTVV.

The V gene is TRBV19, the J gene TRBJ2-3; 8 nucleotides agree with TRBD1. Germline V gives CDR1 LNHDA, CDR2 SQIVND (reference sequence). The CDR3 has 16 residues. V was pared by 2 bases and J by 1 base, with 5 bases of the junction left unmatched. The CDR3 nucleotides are TGTGCCAGTAGTATAACAGGGGGTTTCGGCACAGATACGCAGTATTTT. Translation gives CASSITGGFGTDTQYF. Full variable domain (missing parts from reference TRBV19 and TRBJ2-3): DGGITQSPKYLFRKEGQNVTLSCEQNLNHDAMYWYRQDPGQGLRLIYYSQIVNDFQKGDIAEGYSVSREKKESFPLTVTSAQKNPTAFYLCASSITGGFGTDTQYFGPGTRLTVL.

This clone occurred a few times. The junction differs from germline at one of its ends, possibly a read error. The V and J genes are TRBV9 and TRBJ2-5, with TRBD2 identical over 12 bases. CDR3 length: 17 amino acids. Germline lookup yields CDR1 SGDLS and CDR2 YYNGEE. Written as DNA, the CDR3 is TGTGCCAGCCGCGTAGGGGCTAGCGGGGGGGCAGGAGAGACCCAGTACTTC. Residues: CASRVGASGGAGETQYF.

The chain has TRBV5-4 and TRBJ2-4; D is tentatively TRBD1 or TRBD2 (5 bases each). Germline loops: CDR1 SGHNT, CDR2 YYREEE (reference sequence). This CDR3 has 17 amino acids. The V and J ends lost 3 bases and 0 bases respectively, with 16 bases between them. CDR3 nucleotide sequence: TGTGCCAGCAGCTCCGGGACGGAGAGGATAGCCAAAAACATTCAGTACTTC. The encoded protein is CASSSGTERIAKNIQYF.

CDR3 residues: CASSPPRGKETQYF. The CDR3 coding sequence is TGTGCCAGCTCCCCCCCAAGGGGGAAAGAGACCCAGTACTTC. The chain couples TRBV18 to TRBJ2-5, with D tentatively TRBD1 (6 bases). With 6 bases removed from V and 3 bases from J, the gap between germline ends came to 14 bases. This CDR3 region has 14 residues. CDR1 and CDR2 from the germline V gene are KGHSH and LQKENI.

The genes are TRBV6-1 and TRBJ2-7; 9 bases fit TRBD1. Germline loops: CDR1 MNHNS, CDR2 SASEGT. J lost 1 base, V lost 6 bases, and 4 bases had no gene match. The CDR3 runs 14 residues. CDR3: CASRGTGQSYEQYF. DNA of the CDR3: TGTGCCAGCAGGGGGACAGGGCAGTCCTACGAGCAGTACTTC.

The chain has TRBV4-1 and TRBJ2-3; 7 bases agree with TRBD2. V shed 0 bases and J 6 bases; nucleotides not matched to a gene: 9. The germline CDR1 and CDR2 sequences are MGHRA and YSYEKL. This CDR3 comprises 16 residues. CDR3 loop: CASSQDWGRALDTQYF. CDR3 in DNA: TGCGCCAGCAGCCAAGATTGGGGGAGGGCCCTGGATACGCAGTATTTT.